One T cell receptor beta chain is described in this entry. As yet, its antigen is unknown. With 60 Vbeta and 13 Jbeta primers, the PCR was carried out. Some clones are missing from TCRdb's copy, which holds only in-frame ones; the method was immunoSEQ multiplex PCR. The profile shows 160,000 or so clones, around four fifths of them singletons. These data originate in a study of cytomegalovirus exposure and HLA in healthy donors. The V end was cut by 3 bases, the J end by 2 bases, with 10 bases between. This CDR3 comprises 14 residues. Per the germline V gene, CDR1 is SGHAT and CDR2 is FQNNGV. Study observations and caveats: Cytomegalovirus-associated TCR beta chains were listed, numbering 164.

The rearrangement uses TRBV11-2 and TRBJ1-2; TRBD1 might be the D (6 bases). Material: PBMCs. This TCR derives from a man aged 45 to 65 in good health and CMV-seropositive. Here the CDR3 DNA reads TGTGCCAGCAGCTTCATAGGACAGAACTATGGCTACACCTTC. It is translated as CASSFIGQNYGYTF.